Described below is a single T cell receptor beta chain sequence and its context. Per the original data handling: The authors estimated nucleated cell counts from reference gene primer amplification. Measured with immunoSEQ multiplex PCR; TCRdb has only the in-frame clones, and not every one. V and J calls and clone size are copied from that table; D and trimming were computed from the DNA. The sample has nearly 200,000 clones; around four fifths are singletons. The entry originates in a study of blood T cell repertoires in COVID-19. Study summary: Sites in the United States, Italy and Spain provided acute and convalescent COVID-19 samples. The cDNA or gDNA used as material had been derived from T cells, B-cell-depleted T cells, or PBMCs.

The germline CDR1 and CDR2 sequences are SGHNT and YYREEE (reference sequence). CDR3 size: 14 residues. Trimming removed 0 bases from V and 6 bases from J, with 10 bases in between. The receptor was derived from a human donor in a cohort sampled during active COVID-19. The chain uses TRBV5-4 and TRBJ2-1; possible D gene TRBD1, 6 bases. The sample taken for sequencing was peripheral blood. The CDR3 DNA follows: TGTGCCAGCAGCTTGGAGGGGGTGATCAATGAGCAGTTCTTC. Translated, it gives CASSLEGVINEQFF.